This T cell receptor beta chain was obtained from a study of blood T cell repertoires in COVID-19 (dated by TCRdb to the early 2020s). For the wider study: Samples covering the acute and convalescent phases of COVID-19 were provided by collaborators in the United States, Italy and Spain. The samples were drawn from two sources: the first 160 participants of the ongoing ImmuneRACE study, and 950 to 1,500 subjects contributed by 6 global collaborators. Where available, HLA class I and class II types were taken from metadata supplied by the sample provider and were not determined by assay-based typing. The repertoires were released in a freely available public database meant as a resource for research on the immune response to SARS-CoV-2. A de-identified subject ID, COVID-19 status, age in years and sex were almost always included in the sample metadata. The prospective study material was composed of cDNA or gDNA derived from T cells, B-cell-depleted T cells, or PBMCs. The dataset comprised deeply sampled blood TCRbeta repertoires from subjects exposed to, actively infected with, or recovered from COVID-19.

With respect to this clone: Its antigen specificity is not known. No base quality values were provided; no much bigger clone lies one nucleotide off.

On the study overall, not on this receptor specifically: The amount of clinical and demographic metadata varied by source and participant and was provided uncurated.

Participants in the prospective study were aged about 18 to 90 years, lived in about two dozen United States geographic areas, and enrolled through a virtual design. Cohort assignment in the prospective study relied on participant-reported clinical history from a screening survey and a study questionnaire. For ImmuneRACE Cohort 3, a participant was defined as recovered based on two consecutive negative NP/OP PCR tests, clearance by a healthcare professional, or resolution of symptoms. In the prospective study, mobile phlebotomists collected whole blood, serum and a nasopharyngeal or oropharyngeal swab from each participant. Over an approximately 2-month period, participants in the prospective study had the option of providing additional blood draws and questionnaires. Before DNA extraction, prospective study blood samples were shipped either frozen or at room temperature. The immunoSEQ Assay, a bias-controlled multiplex PCR, was used to amplify TCRbeta CDR3 regions from genomic DNA. Per the original workflow: Within the assay, amplification of reference gene primers was used to estimate how many nucleated cells each sample contained. To quantify the absolute abundance of each unique TCRbeta CDR3 rearrangement, sequence reads were collapsed and filtered. For each sample, productive Simpson clonality was calculated as the square root of Simpson's diversity index across productive rearrangements. TCRdb obtained this table from immuneACCESS and retained in-frame rearrangements with V and J assigned. These tables miss some clones; where compared with another copy, unresolved V genes account for less than half of the shortfall, and the remainder is unexplained. V and J calls and clone size are those listed in that table; D and trimming were worked out from the DNA. The sample table holds fewer than 450,000 clones, of which around 90% were seen once. More than 0.55% of the sample goes to the ten largest clones.

The clonotype comes from a man between 18 and 29 years old who had recovered from COVID-19. The sequencing sample was made of PBMCs or T cells enriched from blood (not recorded which).

The CDR3 reads CASSLTGGAGANVLTF. The bases read TGCGCCAGCAGCCTGACAGGGGGCGCTGGGGCCAACGTCCTGACTTTC. This chain is built from TRBV5-1 and TRBJ2-6; 10 nucleotides in the junction match TRBD1. CDR1 and CDR2 are drawn from the germline V gene: SGHRS, YFSETQ. Measured from the cysteine to the phenylalanine, the CDR3 is 16 residues long. The retained sequence is limited to the CDR3, 48 bases, with the frame set at the first base. After removal of 4 bases from V and 2 bases from J, the junction retains 3 bases not matched to a gene. The CDR3 plus the reference TRBV5-1 and TRBJ2-6 genes for the other parts give the full variable domain: KAGVTQTPRYLIKTRGQQVTLSCSPISGHRSVSWYQQTPGQGLQFLFEYFSETQRNKGNFPGRFSGRQFSNSRSEMNVSTLELGDSALYLCASSLTGGAGANVLTFGAGSRLTVL.